This T cell receptor beta chain was captured in a study of blood T cell repertoires in COVID-19. In the original workflow: How many nucleated cells were present was estimated from reference gene primer amplification. Only in-frame clones appear in the TCRdb table, and some are missing; sequencing was by immunoSEQ multiplex PCR. From that table come the V and J calls and clone size; the DNA was used to work out D and trimming. The sample holds about 42,000 clones; approximately 85% are singletons and the top ten take 9% to 15%. The table lists this clone with a few counts. Sequences were obtained from peripheral blood. This receptor was obtained from a human donor in a cohort sampled during active COVID-19.

CDR3 residues: CASSYNRNTEAFF. The CDR3 bases are TGTGCCAGCAGTTATAACAGGAACACTGAAGCTTTCTTT. The chain links TRBV6-5 to TRBJ1-1; no definite D call. Germline V gene sequence: CDR1 MNHEY, CDR2 SVGAGI. The germline V and J ends were trimmed by 3 bases and 1 base, with 6 bases remaining between them. The CDR3 consists of 13 residues.